A selection of T cell receptor beta chains follows, all from one sample in a study of T cell responses to AZD1222 COVID-19 vaccine. Method: immunoSEQ multiplex PCR; TCRdb's copy keeps in-frame clones and lacks some. The sample shows some 130,000 clones, about 90% of them seen only once. Sequencing was performed on peripheral blood, taken on day 0 of MenACWY control vaccination. The receptors originated from an adult in good health. Both conserved end residues are part of each CDR3. The order of the fields is D gene, clone size, J gene, V gene, CDR3 DNA, CDR3 protein. D genes are given only for firm matches. Clone size is not always given. Where it is, it says once, few, many or a class for expanded clones.

. . TRBJ2-5 TRBV19 TGTGCCAGTAGTCTCCGGGCGGTGAGCCAAGAGACCCAGTACTTC CASSLRAVSQETQYF
. . TRBJ1-1 TRBV19 TGTGCCAGTACACGGGGGGGGACCAACACTGAAGCTTTCTTT CASTRGGTNTEAFF
. . TRBJ2-7 TRBV29-1 TGCAGCGTCGCTCCGGGCCAGCCCACCTACGAGCAGTACTTC CSVAPGQPTYEQYF
. . TRBJ1-1 TRBV18 TGTGCCAGCTCAAGATACAGGGACATGAACACTGAAGCTTTCTTT CASSRYRDMNTEAFF
. . TRBJ1-2 TRBV5-1 TGCGCCAGCAGCTTAGGCGGGGTTGGCTACACCTTC CASSLGGVGYTF
TRBD1 . TRBJ1-1 TRBV18 TGTGCCAGCTCATTACAGGGGTCCGCCATGAACACTGAAGCTTTCTTT CASSLQGSAMNTEAFF
. . TRBJ2-1 TRBV5-1 TGCGCCAGCAGCTTGCAGGGCCACAATGAGCAGTTCTTC CASSLQGHNEQFF
TRBD1 . TRBJ1-5 TRBV19 TGTGCCAGTGACACAGGGGGCGTTAGGCAGCCCCAGCATTTT CASDTGGVRQPQHF
. few TRBJ1-5 TRBV23-1 TGCGCCAGCAGCTGCCCGGGCCGGAGCCAGCATTTT CASSCPGRSQHF
. . TRBJ1-5 TRBV30 TGTGCCTGGAGTCAGGGGTCGCCTTATAGCAATCAGCCCCAGCATTTT CAWSQGSPYSNQPQHF
. once TRBJ2-7 TRBV11-2 TGTGCCAGCAGCTTAGGATGGGGGTCCTACGAGCAGTACTTC CASSLGWGSYEQYF
TRBD2 . TRBJ2-7 TRBV27 TGTGCCAGCAGTTTTAGCGGGATCGAGTCCTACGAGCAGTACTTC CASSFSGIESYEQYF
. . TRBJ2-7 TRBV9 TGTGCCAGCAGCCCAGGGGCCGAGCAGTACTTC CASSPGAEQYF
. . TRBJ2-7 TRBV7-6 TGTGCCAGCAGCTTAGCGGGCTCAGGACCCTCCGAGCAGTACTTC CASSLAGSGPSEQYF
. . TRBJ2-7 TRBV5-1 TGCGCCAGCAGCTGGGACATCTCCTACGAGCAGTACTTC CASSWDISYEQYF
TRBD1 . TRBJ2-5 TRBV7-2 TGTGCCAGCAGCGCCCGGGACAGGGGGAAAGAGACCCAGTACTTC CASSARDRGKETQYF
TRBD1 . TRBJ2-7 TRBV2 TGTGCCAGCAGTGAGCGACAGGGCCGGGGATACGAGCAGTACTTC CASSERQGRGYEQYF
. . TRBJ2-7 TRBV6-5 TGTGCCAGCAGTTACGCAGGGACCTACGAGCAGTACTTC CASSYAGTYEQYF
TRBD2 . TRBJ2-2 TRBV19 TGTGCCAGTAGCCCGGGAGGGTGGGCCGGGGAGCTGTTTTTT CASSPGGWAGELFF
. . TRBJ1-6 TRBV5-1 TGCGCCAGCAGCTTTGAGGGGGATAATTCACCCCTCCACTTT CASSFEGDNSPLHF
TRBD2 . TRBJ2-2 TRBV11-3 TGTGCCAGCAGCTTCTTCGGTACTAGCGGGAGGACCGGGGAGCTGTTTTTT CASSFFGTSGRTGELFF
TRBD1 . TRBJ2-7 TRBV28 TGTGCCAGCAGCACGCCCGGGACAGGGGGTCACGAGCAGTACTTC CASSTPGTGGHEQYF
TRBD1 . TRBJ2-2 TRBV9 TGTGCCAGCAGCCCAGGGGGGACAGGGGCCACCGGGGAGCTGTTTTTT CASSPGGTGATGELFF
TRBD2 few TRBJ2-1 TRBV6-4 TGTGCCAGCAGTGAGCGGGGGGGTACGGGCAATGAGCAGTTCTTC CASSERGGTGNEQFF
TRBD2 . TRBJ2-3 TRBV4-1 TGCGCCAGCAGCCAAACCCTTAGCGGGAGCACAGATACGCAGTATTTT CASSQTLSGSTDTQYF
. . TRBJ2-7 TRBV2 TGTGCCAGCAGTCTGCAAGGAACCTACGAGCAGTACTTC CASSLQGTYEQYF
TRBD1 few TRBJ1-5 TRBV24-1 TGTGCCACCAGTTCACAGGGGGCCGGCAATCAGCCCCAGCATTTT CATSSQGAGNQPQHF